These 20 T cell receptor beta chains were all obtained from the same sample, sequenced in a study of PD-1 blockade in classical Hodgkin lymphoma (dated by TCRdb to the early 2020s). The intended sense of this specimen's time point label: cycle 4 day 1 (C4D1), after 5 to 7 weeks of nivolumab. All trial patients had relapsed after autologous stem cell transplantation, with cohorts A, B and C differing in prior brentuximab vedotin exposure. Receptors were amplified or captured by the immunoSEQ multiplex PCR assay. TCRdb holds this immuneACCESS table with in-frame rearrangements only. Some clones are missing; in checked studies, unresolved V genes explain under half, and the rest has no known cause. This sample has roughly 49,000 clones in its table, and 90% of those were observed once. Of the sample, over 11% is held by the ten largest clones. The sample consisted of peripheral blood mononuclear cells (PBMCs), taken before the fourth cycle of nivolumab. The source is a human donor with classical Hodgkin lymphoma.

The chain uses TRBV5-1 and TRBJ2-2, with unresolved D. The CDR3 is 14 residues long. Germline V CDR1 and CDR2: SGHRS, YFSETQ. Trimming took 7 bases from V and 0 from J, leaving 10 bases between them. Here the CDR3 DNA reads TGCGCCAGCCAGGAGAGTGCGAACACCGGGGAGCTGTTTTTT. Amino acids: CASQESANTGELFF.

This chain joins TRBV6-5 and TRBJ2-7, with 7 positions matching TRBD1. Per the germline V gene, CDR1 is MNHEY and CDR2 is SVGAGI. This CDR3 has 14 amino acids. V lost 5 bases, J lost 0 bases, and 4 bases stayed unmatched. The CDR3 bases are TGTGCCAGCAGTGAGGGGGACAGCTCCTACGAGCAGTACTTC. Its translation is CASSEGDSSYEQYF.

The chain links TRBV7-9 to TRBJ2-3; 7 bases are a match to TRBD1. V trimming: 5 bases; J trimming: 2 bases; junction bases outside the gene matches: 7. Per the germline V gene, CDR1 is SEHNR and CDR2 is FQNEAQ (reference sequence). The CDR3 runs 15 residues. The CDR3 is CASSIKTGPTDTQYF. CDR3 DNA sequence: TGTGCCAGCAGCATTAAGACAGGGCCCACAGATACGCAGTATTTT.

The rearrangement uses TRBV14 and TRBJ2-1; 9 bases fit TRBD2. CDR3 length equals 15 residues. Germline V gene data show CDR1 as SGHDN and CDR2 as FVKESK. The J segment lost 8 bases and the V segment lost 5 bases, leaving 10 bases of the junction unmatched. CDR3 sequence: CASSTQPLAGYEQFF. CDR3 DNA sequence: TGTGCCAGCAGCACCCAACCCCTAGCGGGATATGAGCAGTTCTTC.

The CDR3 nucleotides are TGTGCCAGCACCGGGACGGAGACCCAGTACTTC. Residues: CASTGTETQYF. The V gene is TRBV6-5, the J gene TRBJ2-5, with D possibly being TRBD1 or TRBD2 (5 bases each). This CDR3 has 11 residues. CDR1 is MNHEY, CDR2 SVGAGI, per germline. Trimming took off 7 bases at V and 5 bases at J, with 8 bases between the two ends.

This chain connects TRBV6-5 to TRBJ1-1, with D perhaps matching TRBD1 (6 bases). Per the germline V gene, CDR1 is MNHEY and CDR2 is SVGAGI. Deletions cut 6 bases from V and 2 bases from J, with 10 bases between. The length of the CDR3 is 13 residues. Written as DNA, the CDR3 is TGTGCCAGCAGGGGACAACCCAACACTGAAGCTTTCTTT. Protein product: CASRGQPNTEAFF.

This chain links TRBV28 with TRBJ1-5; the match to TRBD1 covers 7 bases. The trim removed 5 bases at V and 3 bases at J, leaving 10 bases unmatched. This CDR3 is 16 amino acids long. Germline V gene sequence: CDR1 MDHEN, CDR2 SYDVKM. Here the CDR3 reads CASSIIRGSDNQPQHF. The CDR3 DNA reads as TGTGCCAGCAGTATTATCAGGGGGTCTGACAATCAGCCCCAGCATTTT.

CDR3 region: CASRVTGAIYF. The CDR3 DNA reads as TGTGCCAGCAGAGTGACAGGAGCCATATATTTT. The chain couples TRBV28 to TRBJ1-3; D may be TRBD1 (6 bases). CDR1 MDHEN and CDR2 SYDVKM come from the germline V gene. The CDR3 extends over 11 amino acids. Between the trimmed V and J ends, which lost 6 bases and 11 bases, there was a span of 11 bases.

Here the CDR3 DNA reads TGTGCCAGCAGCCAAGGGGTTCATAGCAATCAGCCCCAGCATTTT. It encodes CASSQGVHSNQPQHF. This chain uses TRBV4-2 with TRBJ1-5; D unclear. The germline V gene has CDR1 LGHNA and CDR2 YNFKEQ. V lost 1 base and J lost 0, with 7 bases in between. CDR3 length: 15 amino acids.

The rearrangement links TRBV29-1 to TRBJ1-1; weak D call: TRBD1 (6 bases). Trimming removed 7 bases at V and 6 bases at J, with 15 bases between. Germline loops: CDR1 SQVTM, CDR2 ANQGSEA. This CDR3 is built from 12 residues. CDR3 nucleotides: TGCAGCGCCGAACAGGGAGTCCCTGAAGCTTTCTTT. Residues: CSAEQGVPEAFF. The full variable domain, completed using reference TRBV29-1 and TRBJ1-1, is SAVISQKPSRDICQRGTSLTIQCQVDSQVTMMFWYRQQPGQSLTLIATANQGSEATYESGFVIDKFPISRPNLTFSTLTVSNMSPEDSSIYLCSAEQGVPEAFFGQGTRLTVV.

The chain is built from TRBV16 and TRBJ1-2; the D is unclear. V was shortened by 4 bases and J by 8 bases, with 11 bases between the two germline ends. Looked up from germline, CDR1 is KGHSY and CDR2 is FQNENV. The CDR3 loop spans 12 amino acids. The DNA for the CDR3 is TGTGCCAGCAGCCCCGAGGAGGTAGGCTACACCTTC. It is translated as CASSPEEVGYTF. Using reference TRBV16 and TRBJ1-2 for the parts outside the CDR3, the full variable domain is GEEVAQTPKHLVRGEGQKAKLYCAPIKGHSYVFWYQQVLKNEFKFLISFQNENVFDETGMPKERFSAKCLPNSPCSLEIQATKLEDSAVYFCASSPEEVGYTFGSGTRLTVV.

V is TRBV5-1 and J is TRBJ2-1; a possible D gene is TRBD1 (6 bases). Germline V gene data show CDR1 as SGHRS and CDR2 as YFSETQ. Trimming shortened V by 2 bases and J by 7 bases, and 10 bases separated the two germline ends. CDR3 length equals 13 residues. CDR3 DNA sequence: TGCGCCAGCAGCTTCAGGGGCGCGAATGAGCAGTTCTTC. It encodes CASSFRGANEQFF.

This rearrangement joins TRBV28 to TRBJ2-5, with 7 bases identical to TRBD1. V lost 8 bases, J lost 6 bases, and 12 bases stayed unmatched. This CDR3 is built from 14 residues. Germline lookup yields CDR1 MDHEN and CDR2 SYDVKM. The CDR3 region is CASLTDRQSQTQYF. In DNA, the CDR3 is TGTGCCAGCTTAACGGACAGGCAATCTCAGACCCAGTACTTC.

The chain has TRBV5-1 and TRBJ1-1, with D possibly TRBD1 on 5 matching bases. The CDR3 covers 14 residues. Germline CDR1 reads SGHRS; CDR2 reads YFSETQ. V lost 4 bases and J 6 bases, leaving 16 bases between the germline ends. CDR3 nucleotide sequence: TGCGCCAGCAGCCTCGCGGGCAGGGTTGCTGAAGCTTTCTTT. Translating gives CASSLAGRVAEAFF.

This chain links TRBV29-1 with TRBJ2-7, with D unclear. This CDR3 has 13 residues. V shed 3 bases and J shed 0 bases, with 9 bases lying between them. The germline gives CDR1 SQVTM, CDR2 ANQGSEA. Here the CDR3 reads CSVEGESSYEQYF. The CDR3 DNA reads TGCAGCGTTGAGGGCGAAAGCTCCTACGAGCAGTACTTC.

The gene calls are TRBV7-2 and TRBJ1-5, with 7 bases that match TRBD1. CDR1 is SGHTA and CDR2 is FQGNSA in the germline V gene. The junction had 10 bases not matched to a gene; V was cut back by 5 bases and J by 6 bases. This CDR3 contains 15 residues. The CDR3: CASSRLSGGSQPQHF. The CDR3 bases are TGTGCCAGCAGCCGCTTGTCAGGGGGAAGTCAGCCCCAGCATTTT. Full variable domain (remainder filled in from reference TRBV7-2 and TRBJ1-5): GAGVSQSPSNKVTEKGKDVELRCDPISGHTALYWYRQSLGQGLEFLIYFQGNSAPDKSGLPSDRFSAERTGGSVSTLTIQRTQQEDSAVYLCASSRLSGGSQPQHFGDGTRLSIL.

The chain links TRBV7-9 to TRBJ1-2; no firm D call. The CDR3 has 12 amino acids. The V and J ends lost 2 bases and 8 bases respectively, with 9 bases between them. Germline CDR1 is SEHNR and CDR2 is FQNEAQ (reference sequence). CDR3 sequence reads: CASSLKGEGYTF. CDR3 sequence (DNA): TGTGCCAGCAGCTTAAAGGGAGAGGGCTACACCTTC.

The chain combines TRBV2 with TRBJ1-2, with D possibly matching TRBD1 (5 bases). Germline V gene lookup returns CDR1 SNHLY and CDR2 FYNNEI. V gave up 6 bases and J gave up 3 bases, with 11 bases separating them. The CDR3 sequence is 13 residues long. The CDR3 region is CASRERGDYGYTF. CDR3 DNA sequence: TGTGCCAGCAGGGAACGGGGGGACTATGGCTACACCTTC.

By share, this clone ranks as medium-sized. The V and J genes are TRBV5-1 and TRBJ1-2, with TRBD1 as a possible D gene (5 bases). This CDR3 has 15 residues. V shed 2 bases and J shed 4 bases, with 15 bases lying between them. The germline V gene has CDR1 SGHRS and CDR2 YFSETQ. This CDR3 is CASSFGAQDAYGYTF. The DNA of the CDR3 is TGCGCCAGCAGCTTCGGGGCCCAAGATGCCTATGGCTACACCTTC. Full variable domain (missing parts from reference TRBV5-1 and TRBJ1-2): KAGVTQTPRYLIKTRGQQVTLSCSPISGHRSVSWYQQTPGQGLQFLFEYFSETQRNKGNFPGRFSGRQFSNSRSEMNVSTLELGDSALYLCASSFGAQDAYGYTFGSGTRLTVV.

V usage is TRBV6-5 and J usage is TRBJ2-7, with 8 bases identical to TRBD2. CDR1 MNHEY and CDR2 SVGAGI come from the germline V gene. V was pared by 2 bases and J by 2 bases, with 2 bases of the junction left unmatched. This CDR3 is 14 amino acids long. The CDR3 DNA follows: TGTGCCAGCAGTTACGGAGCGGGAGCCTACGAGCAGTACTTC. It translates to CASSYGAGAYEQYF.